This T cell receptor beta chain is from a study of cytomegalovirus exposure and HLA in healthy donors. Study-wide results and caveats: It was reportedly the case that the classifier diagnosed cytomegalovirus status with high specificity and sensitivity.

TCRdb keeps only in-frame clones here, not all; method: immunoSEQ multiplex PCR. Seen here are some 110,000 clones, 86% observed once, and the top ten hold around 5%. The CDR3 contains 14 residues. Germline assignment: CDR1 LNHDA and CDR2 SQIVND (reference sequence). The ends were cut back, 3 bases at V and 1 base at J, with 9 bases in the middle. Points on this clone: Its specificity is not known.

Sequencing was performed on PBMCs. The chain recombines TRBV19 with TRBJ1-2; D ambiguous. This receptor was identified in a man aged 18 to 35 in good health and CMV-seronegative. The CDR3 DNA reads as TGTGCCAGTAGTATCTTAAACAGTAACTATGGCTACACCTTC. It is translated as CASSILNSNYGYTF. Filled out from reference TRBV19 and TRBJ1-2, the complete variable domain reads DGGITQSPKYLFRKEGQNVTLSCEQNLNHDAMYWYRQDPGQGLRLIYYSQIVNDFQKGDIAEGYSVSREKKESFPLTVTSAQKNPTAFYLCASSILNSNYGYTFGSGTRLTVV.